The clone carrying this T cell receptor beta chain was seen a handful of times. The target antigen is unknown. V was shortened by 6 bases and J by 4 bases, with 15 bases between the two germline ends. The germline CDR1 and CDR2 sequences are KGHSH and LQKENI. The CDR3 runs 14 residues. Molecules of cDNA were individually given unique molecular identifiers that were attached to them. TCRdb processed the 5' RACE reads anew with MiXCR; each CDR3 protein has one entry. The repertoire includes approximately 66,000 distinct CDR3 sequences, about 12% of them detected once, and 1.2% sits in the top ten. The data derive from a study of early T cells in non-severe SARS-CoV-2 infection. As for the study in general: Sequenced material consisted of bulk RNA (from unsorted whole blood), and chains were unpaired. Study outcomes and limitations: Anti-spike CD8 specificities were favored by VDJdb matching, whose results missed private and CD4 specificities.

The rearrangement links TRBV18 to TRBJ2-5, with D possibly matching TRBD1 (6 bases). This material consisted of whole blood, taken at baseline. The receptor was derived from an adult who was a healthcare worker with PCR-confirmed SARS-CoV-2 infection or an uninfected control (not recorded which). The donor label of this sample is uncertain. The chain's CDR3 is CASSHTGIVETQYF. The CDR3 DNA reads TGTGCCAGCTCTCACACAGGGATCGTAGAGACCCAGTACTTC.